This TCR beta chain was documented in a study of blood T cell repertoires in COVID-19. Trimming took 6 bases from V and 6 from J; bases not matched to a gene: 6. The CDR3 is made up of 13 amino acids. The germline gives CDR1 MNHEY, CDR2 SMNVEV (reference sequence). This table comes from immunoSEQ multiplex PCR, and its TCRdb copy is limited to in-frame clones, with some not included. The profile shows approximately 73,000 clones, over 65% of them singletons. The sequencing input was peripheral blood. V usage is TRBV27 and J usage is TRBJ1-2, with 8 bases fitting TRBD1. The receptor's source is a woman in her 70s with acute or convalescent COVID-19. This CDR3 is CASSAQGEHGYTF. In DNA, the CDR3 is TGTGCCAGCAGCGCACAGGGGGAACATGGCTACACCTTC.